This T cell receptor (beta chain) was documented in a study of blood T cell repertoires in COVID-19. Study background: Samples of COVID-19 (acute and convalescent) were obtained from the United States, Italy and Spain.

Trimming took off 1 base at V and 2 bases at J, with 10 bases between the two ends. The CDR3 contains 16 residues. CDR1 is SGHDT and CDR2 is YYEEEE in the germline V gene. TCRdb's copy holds only in-frame clones and misses some; the assay was immunoSEQ multiplex PCR. In the table there are around 140,000 clones, just over 85% of which are singletons. Material: peripheral blood. This chain uses TRBV5-6 with TRBJ1-6, with D perhaps matching TRBD1 (5 bases). The clonotype was recovered from a woman aged 60-75 years with acute or convalescent COVID-19. The CDR3 loop is CASSLRGGTYNSPLHF. For the CDR3, the DNA is TGTGCCAGCAGCTTGCGGGGGGGAACCTATAATTCACCCCTCCACTTT.